This is a list of T cell receptor beta chains from one sample in a study of cytomegalovirus exposure and HLA in healthy donors. The data were produced by immunoSEQ multiplex PCR, yet TCRdb's version contains in-frame clones alone and is incomplete. In the table there are some 130,000 clones, about 91% of which are singletons. Sequencing used PBMCs. Receptor source: a woman under 30 in good health and CMV-seronegative. Both conserved end residues are part of each CDR3. The order of the fields is clone size, J gene, V gene, D gene, CDR3 protein, CDR3 DNA. The D gene is left open where the match is weak. Expanded clones get a size class; other rows say once, few or many, or leave the size out.

clone size: NA; J gene: TRBJ2-5; V gene: TRBV27; D gene: TRBD2; CDR3 protein: CASSSHSGVETQYF; CDR3 DNA: TGTGCCAGCAGTTCCCATAGCGGGGTTGAGACCCAGTACTTC
clone size: few; J gene: TRBJ2-1; V gene: TRBV5-8; D gene: NA; CDR3 protein: CASSSRGSSYNEQFF; CDR3 DNA: TGTGCCAGCAGCTCCCGGGGGAGCTCCTACAATGAGCAGTTCTTC
clone size: NA; J gene: TRBJ1-3; V gene: TRBV15; D gene: NA; CDR3 protein: CATSRDRGSSGNTIYF; CDR3 DNA: TGTGCCACCAGCAGAGATCGCGGGAGCTCTGGAAACACCATATATTTT
clone size: NA; J gene: TRBJ1-4; V gene: TRBV7-2; D gene: NA; CDR3 protein: CASSPFVRGAEEKLFF; CDR3 DNA: TGTGCCAGCAGCCCCTTCGTCCGGGGGGCTGAAGAAAAACTGTTTTTT
clone size: NA; J gene: TRBJ2-1; V gene: TRBV27; D gene: NA; CDR3 protein: CASILRSGVPSLNEQFF; CDR3 DNA: TGTGCCAGCATACTCCGATCTGGAGTTCCCTCCCTCAATGAGCAGTTCTTC
clone size: NA; J gene: TRBJ1-2; V gene: TRBV18; D gene: NA; CDR3 protein: CASSPQEANYGYTF; CDR3 DNA: TGTGCCAGCTCACCACAGGAGGCTAACTATGGCTACACCTTC
clone size: NA; J gene: TRBJ2-1; V gene: TRBV7-6; D gene: NA; CDR3 protein: CASSRPGTFAEQFF; CDR3 DNA: TGTGCCAGCAGCCGTCCCGGGACATTCGCTGAGCAGTTCTTC
clone size: NA; J gene: TRBJ2-5; V gene: TRBV5-6; D gene: TRBD2; CDR3 protein: CASKLAGGWQETQYF; CDR3 DNA: TGTGCCAGCAAGTTAGCGGGGGGGTGGCAAGAGACCCAGTACTTC
clone size: NA; J gene: TRBJ2-5; V gene: TRBV18; D gene: TRBD1; CDR3 protein: CASSPPGTAGQTQYF; CDR3 DNA: TGTGCCAGCTCACCACCGGGGACAGCCGGACAGACCCAGTACTTC
clone size: few; J gene: TRBJ2-7; V gene: TRBV7-9; D gene: NA; CDR3 protein: CASSLGTLPYEQYF; CDR3 DNA: TGTGCCAGCAGCTTAGGGACATTACCCTACGAGCAGTACTTC
clone size: NA; J gene: TRBJ2-5; V gene: TRBV4-2; D gene: TRBD1; CDR3 protein: CASSPGTGGRETQYF; CDR3 DNA: TGTGCCAGCAGCCCGGGGACAGGGGGACGTGAGACCCAGTACTTC
clone size: NA; J gene: TRBJ1-2; V gene: TRBV9; D gene: TRBD1; CDR3 protein: CASSPRGGGQGTYGYTF; CDR3 DNA: TGTGCCAGCAGCCCCCGCGGGGGAGGACAGGGGACTTATGGCTACACCTTC
clone size: NA; J gene: TRBJ2-5; V gene: TRBV7-7; D gene: TRBD1; CDR3 protein: CASSLRAGQGAGETQYF; CDR3 DNA: TGTGCCAGCAGCTTAAGAGCGGGACAGGGTGCGGGAGAGACCCAGTACTTC
clone size: NA; J gene: TRBJ1-1; V gene: TRBV9; D gene: TRBD1; CDR3 protein: CASSVEPGQGSEAFF; CDR3 DNA: TGTGCCAGCAGCGTTGAACCGGGACAGGGGTCTGAAGCTTTCTTT
clone size: NA; J gene: TRBJ2-7; V gene: TRBV5-6; D gene: NA; CDR3 protein: CASSLIVDEQYF; CDR3 DNA: TGTGCCAGCAGCTTGATTGTCGACGAGCAGTACTTC
clone size: NA; J gene: TRBJ2-2; V gene: TRBV9; D gene: TRBD1; CDR3 protein: CASSVADSGRGQTGELFF; CDR3 DNA: TGTGCCAGCAGCGTAGCCGACTCGGGCAGGGGGCAAACCGGGGAGCTGTTTTTT
clone size: NA; J gene: TRBJ1-1; V gene: TRBV7-9; D gene: NA; CDR3 protein: CASSLPGQLNTEAFF; CDR3 DNA: TGTGCCAGCAGCCTCCCCGGACAGCTGAACACTGAAGCTTTCTTT
clone size: NA; J gene: TRBJ1-2; V gene: TRBV9; D gene: NA; CDR3 protein: CASSATLTENYGYTF; CDR3 DNA: TGTGCCAGCAGCGCGACCCTAACAGAGAACTATGGCTACACCTTC
clone size: NA; J gene: TRBJ2-5; V gene: TRBV27; D gene: NA; CDR3 protein: CASSLKSAQETQYF; CDR3 DNA: TGTGCCAGCAGTTTGAAGTCAGCGCAAGAGACCCAGTACTTC
clone size: NA; J gene: TRBJ2-2; V gene: TRBV7-3; D gene: NA; CDR3 protein: CASSPGSPSTGELFF; CDR3 DNA: TGTGCCAGCAGCCCCGGGTCTCCTAGCACCGGGGAGCTGTTTTTT
clone size: few; J gene: TRBJ2-1; V gene: TRBV5-1; D gene: TRBD2; CDR3 protein: CASSWDPGGNNEQFF; CDR3 DNA: TGCGCCAGCAGCTGGGACCCGGGGGGTAACAATGAGCAGTTCTTC
clone size: NA; J gene: TRBJ2-7; V gene: TRBV7-8; D gene: NA; CDR3 protein: CASSLLVRGIYEQYF; CDR3 DNA: TGTGCCAGCAGCTTATTGGTACGGGGGATTTACGAGCAGTACTTC
clone size: NA; J gene: TRBJ1-2; V gene: TRBV5-5; D gene: TRBD1; CDR3 protein: CASSLEGQGVGYTF; CDR3 DNA: TGTGCCAGCAGCCTGGAGGGACAGGGAGTTGGCTACACCTTC
clone size: NA; J gene: TRBJ1-2; V gene: TRBV20-1; D gene: NA; CDR3 protein: CSSRNYGYTF; CDR3 DNA: TGCAGCTCGAGGAACTATGGCTACACCTTC
clone size: NA; J gene: TRBJ1-1; V gene: TRBV7-8; D gene: TRBD1; CDR3 protein: CASSLDRGPAFF; CDR3 DNA: TGTGCCAGCAGCTTAGACAGGGGGCCAGCTTTCTTT
clone size: once; J gene: TRBJ2-7; V gene: TRBV7-2; D gene: NA; CDR3 protein: CASSLDSDDRTFYEQYF; CDR3 DNA: TGTGCCAGCAGCTTAGATTCCGATGACAGAACTTTCTACGAGCAGTACTTC
clone size: NA; J gene: TRBJ2-5; V gene: TRBV7-6; D gene: TRBD1; CDR3 protein: CASSVGTGGYQETQYF; CDR3 DNA: TGTGCCAGCAGCGTCGGGACAGGGGGCTACCAAGAGACCCAGTACTTC
clone size: NA; J gene: TRBJ2-2; V gene: TRBV5-1; D gene: NA; CDR3 protein: CASSLGQNTGELFF; CDR3 DNA: TGCGCCAGCAGCTTGGGACAGAACACCGGGGAGCTGTTTTTT
clone size: NA; J gene: TRBJ1-2; V gene: TRBV10-3; D gene: NA; CDR3 protein: CAISGDRAYGYTF; CDR3 DNA: TGTGCCATCAGTGGCGACAGAGCCTATGGCTACACCTTC
clone size: NA; J gene: TRBJ2-1; V gene: TRBV11-3; D gene: NA; CDR3 protein: CASSLEQGGTNSYNEQFF; CDR3 DNA: TGTGCCAGCAGCTTAGAGCAAGGCGGAACGAACTCCTACAATGAGCAGTTCTTC
clone size: NA; J gene: TRBJ1-6; V gene: TRBV14; D gene: TRBD1; CDR3 protein: CASSSRTGRRGNSPLHF; CDR3 DNA: TGTGCCAGCTCTTCTCGGACAGGCCGAAGGGGTAATTCACCCCTCCACTTT
clone size: NA; J gene: TRBJ1-6; V gene: TRBV7-8; D gene: NA; CDR3 protein: CASSLAFIQSQNSPLHF; CDR3 DNA: TGTGCCAGCAGCTTAGCGTTCATCCAGTCCCAAAATTCACCCCTCCACTTT
clone size: NA; J gene: TRBJ1-5; V gene: TRBV19; D gene: NA; CDR3 protein: CASSIKFGTLFYSNQPQHF; CDR3 DNA: TGTGCCAGTAGTATAAAGTTTGGGACACTATTTTATAGCAATCAGCCCCAGCATTTT
clone size: NA; J gene: TRBJ2-3; V gene: TRBV15; D gene: TRBD1; CDR3 protein: CATSRGKGATDTQYF; CDR3 DNA: TGTGCCACCAGCAGAGGAAAGGGGGCCACAGATACGCAGTATTTT
clone size: NA; J gene: TRBJ1-2; V gene: TRBV27; D gene: TRBD1; CDR3 protein: CASSGRNGTGGVPGYGYTF; CDR3 DNA: TGTGCCAGCAGTGGGAGGAATGGGACAGGGGGCGTACCGGGCTATGGCTACACCTTC
clone size: NA; J gene: TRBJ2-3; V gene: TRBV15; D gene: TRBD1; CDR3 protein: CATSRDLSRGSDTQYF; CDR3 DNA: TGTGCCACCAGCAGAGATCTCAGCAGGGGGTCAGATACGCAGTATTTT
clone size: NA; J gene: TRBJ2-2; V gene: TRBV7-3; D gene: NA; CDR3 protein: CASSLGQGIGELFF; CDR3 DNA: TGTGCCAGCAGCTTAGGGCAGGGGATCGGGGAGCTGTTTTTT
clone size: NA; J gene: TRBJ1-1; V gene: TRBV5-1; D gene: NA; CDR3 protein: CASSLAPVAGNTEAFF; CDR3 DNA: TGCGCCAGCAGCTTGGCCCCTGTTGCCGGGAACACTGAAGCTTTCTTT
clone size: NA; J gene: TRBJ2-5; V gene: TRBV14; D gene: TRBD1; CDR3 protein: CASSRGTDQETQYF; CDR3 DNA: TGTGCCAGCAGCCGAGGGACAGACCAAGAGACCCAGTACTTC
clone size: once; J gene: TRBJ2-5; V gene: TRBV6-1; D gene: NA; CDR3 protein: CASSDPLASGLETQYF; CDR3 DNA: TGTGCCAGCAGTGACCCGCTAGCGTCCGGGTTGGAGACCCAGTACTTC
clone size: once; J gene: TRBJ2-3; V gene: TRBV5-1; D gene: TRBD1; CDR3 protein: CASSSGRTGGTDTQYF; CDR3 DNA: TGCGCCAGCAGCTCGGGTAGGACAGGGGGCACAGATACGCAGTATTTT
clone size: NA; J gene: TRBJ2-1; V gene: TRBV10-1; D gene: TRBD2; CDR3 protein: CATRAAGGFEQFF; CDR3 DNA: TGCGCCACCAGGGCAGCGGGGGGTTTTGAGCAGTTCTTC